The T cell receptor (beta chain) under discussion was sequenced for a study of blood T cell repertoires in COVID-19. Produced via immunoSEQ multiplex PCR; TCRdb's table is partial and in-frame only. The table lists roughly 100,000 clones, approximately 84% of them singletons. The junction had 7 bases not matched to a gene; V was cut back by 5 bases and J by 4 bases. In germline, CDR1 is LNHDA, CDR2 SQIVND (reference sequence). This CDR3 has 14 amino acids. V gene TRBV19 combines with J gene TRBJ1-1; 7 nucleotides align to TRBD1. This receptor was identified in a human donor in a cohort sampled during active COVID-19. Sequencing was carried out using peripheral blood. CDR3 sequence (DNA): TGTGCCAGTAGTTTAAGACAGGGTTCCACTGAAGCTTTCTTT. This translates into CASSLRQGSTEAFF.